The rows below give T cell receptor beta chains drawn from one sample of a study of immune reconstitution after stem cell transplant in scleroderma. TCRdb recomputed calls from the RT-PCR reads with MiXCR, one row per CDR3 protein. This sample has some 2,000 distinct CDR3 sequences, with about 17% found just once. Sampling was done before or after autologous hematopoietic stem cell transplantation (not recorded which). The origin of the receptors is a female donor with systemic sclerosis. Both conserved end residues are part of each CDR3. D genes are given only for firm matches. Some rows have no size entry. The others give once, few or many, or a class for an expanded clone.

J gene: TRBJ2-1; D gene: .; V gene: TRBV6-2/TRBV6-3; clone size: few; CDR3 protein: CASSYTGPSYNEQFF; CDR3 DNA: TGTGCCAGCAGTTACACGGGACCCTCCTACAATGAGCAGTTCTTC
J gene: TRBJ2-7; D gene: TRBD2; V gene: TRBV12-3/TRBV12-4; clone size: medium-sized; CDR3 protein: CASRLYLLAGGPQLLGEQYF; CDR3 DNA: TGTGCCAGCAGACTCTACCTGCTAGCGGGAGGGCCTCAGTTACTTGGCGAGCAGTACTTC
J gene: TRBJ1-2; D gene: .; V gene: TRBV18; clone size: many; CDR3 protein: CASSPPMVGDGYTF; CDR3 DNA: TGTGCCAGCTCACCACCGATGGTCGGCGATGGCTACACCTTC
J gene: TRBJ2-3; D gene: .; V gene: TRBV4-3; clone size: many; CDR3 protein: CATRDLTDTQYF; CDR3 DNA: TGCGCCACTCGGGACCTCACAGATACGCAGTATTTT
J gene: TRBJ1-5; D gene: TRBD1; V gene: TRBV12-3/TRBV12-4; clone size: .; CDR3 protein: CASSGGQSNQPQHF; CDR3 DNA: TGTGCCAGCAGTGGGGGACAGTCCAATCAGCCCCAGCATTTT
J gene: TRBJ2-2; D gene: .; V gene: TRBV29-1; clone size: large; CDR3 protein: CSVEDSRGAGELFF; CDR3 DNA: TGCAGCGTTGAAGATTCCAGGGGGGCCGGGGAGCTGTTTTTT
J gene: TRBJ2-7; D gene: .; V gene: TRBV6-5; clone size: few; CDR3 protein: CASSYGGKIEQYF; CDR3 DNA: TGTGCCAGCAGTTATGGGGGGAAGATAGAGCAGTACTTC
J gene: TRBJ2-1; D gene: .; V gene: TRBV11-2; clone size: .; CDR3 protein: CASSPTTGGNEQFF; CDR3 DNA: TGTGCCAGCAGCCCAACAACAGGAGGCAATGAGCAGTTCTTC
J gene: TRBJ2-3; D gene: TRBD1; V gene: TRBV29-1; clone size: medium-sized; CDR3 protein: CSVGQGGDTQYF; CDR3 DNA: TGCAGCGTTGGACAGGGTGGCGATACGCAGTATTTT
J gene: TRBJ1-5; D gene: .; V gene: TRBV7-9; clone size: few; CDR3 protein: CASTAGDQPQHF; CDR3 DNA: TGTGCCAGCACGGCGGGGGATCAGCCCCAGCATTTT
J gene: TRBJ2-1; D gene: TRBD2; V gene: TRBV6-1; clone size: .; CDR3 protein: CASSEKGGTRLFF; CDR3 DNA: TGTGCCAGCAGTGAAAAGGGCGGGACTAGACTGTTCTTC
J gene: TRBJ2-5; D gene: .; V gene: TRBV29-1; clone size: medium-sized; CDR3 protein: CSVEAGPGGETQYF; CDR3 DNA: TGCAGCGTTGAAGCGGGGCCAGGAGGAGAGACCCAGTACTTC
J gene: TRBJ2-2; D gene: TRBD1; V gene: TRBV6-1; clone size: .; CDR3 protein: CASTEQGASGELFF; CDR3 DNA: TGTGCCAGCACCGAGCAGGGGGCGAGCGGGGAGCTGTTTTTT
J gene: TRBJ2-1; D gene: .; V gene: TRBV29-1; clone size: medium-sized; CDR3 protein: CSVSTGSYNEQFF; CDR3 DNA: TGCAGCGTCTCGACCGGCTCCTACAATGAGCAGTTCTTC
J gene: TRBJ2-7; D gene: .; V gene: TRBV9; clone size: .; CDR3 protein: CASSVDSTYEQYF; CDR3 DNA: TGTGCCAGCAGCGTCGACAGTACCTACGAGCAGTACTTC
J gene: TRBJ2-2; D gene: .; V gene: TRBV27; clone size: .; CDR3 protein: CASSLYSLSTGELFF; CDR3 DNA: TGTGCCAGCAGTTTATACAGTCTGAGCACCGGGGAGCTGTTTTTT
J gene: TRBJ1-5; D gene: TRBD1; V gene: TRBV6-6; clone size: medium-sized; CDR3 protein: CASSPTGGNQPQHF; CDR3 DNA: TGTGCCAGCAGCCCCACAGGGGGCAATCAGCCCCAGCATTTT
J gene: TRBJ2-7; D gene: TRBD2; V gene: TRBV10-3; clone size: .; CDR3 protein: CAISGASGSLDEQYF; CDR3 DNA: TGTGCCATCAGTGGGGCTAGCGGGAGTTTGGACGAGCAGTACTTC
J gene: TRBJ2-7; D gene: .; V gene: TRBV27; clone size: many; CDR3 protein: CASRWGPAVYEQYF; CDR3 DNA: TGTGCCAGCCGTTGGGGGCCCGCCGTCTACGAGCAGTACTTC
J gene: TRBJ2-1; D gene: .; V gene: TRBV5-5; clone size: few; CDR3 protein: CASRGRGGEQFF; CDR3 DNA: TGTGCCAGCAGGGGGAGAGGCGGTGAGCAGTTCTTC
J gene: TRBJ2-3; D gene: .; V gene: TRBV5-1; clone size: large; CDR3 protein: CASSLAEWGGGTDTQYF; CDR3 DNA: TGCGCCAGCAGCTTGGCCGAGTGGGGGGGCGGCACAGATACGCAGTATTTT
J gene: TRBJ2-5; D gene: TRBD1; V gene: TRBV9; clone size: many; CDR3 protein: CASSGTGAPETQYF; CDR3 DNA: TGTGCCAGCAGCGGGACAGGGGCGCCAGAGACCCAGTACTTC
J gene: TRBJ2-1; D gene: .; V gene: TRBV11-2; clone size: medium-sized; CDR3 protein: CASSLATSSYNEQFF; CDR3 DNA: TGTGCCAGCAGCTTAGCGACGAGCTCCTACAATGAGCAGTTCTTC
J gene: TRBJ2-6; D gene: .; V gene: TRBV7-2; clone size: .; CDR3 protein: CASSPGAGVDSGANVLTF; CDR3 DNA: TGTGCCAGCAGCCCCGGGGCAGGGGTCGACTCTGGGGCCAACGTCCTGACTTTC
J gene: TRBJ1-5; D gene: .; V gene: TRBV4-2; clone size: many; CDR3 protein: CASSQEYRGNQPQHF; CDR3 DNA: TGTGCCAGCAGCCAAGAGTACAGGGGCAATCAGCCCCAGCATTTT
J gene: TRBJ2-1; D gene: .; V gene: TRBV20-1; clone size: medium-sized; CDR3 protein: CSASSKGDLGREQFF; CDR3 DNA: TGCAGTGCTAGTTCGAAGGGGGATTTGGGTCGTGAGCAGTTCTTC
J gene: TRBJ2-1; D gene: TRBD2; V gene: TRBV7-3; clone size: few; CDR3 protein: CASSLTTSGHEQFF; CDR3 DNA: TGTGCCAGCAGCTTAACTACTAGCGGGCATGAGCAGTTCTTC
J gene: TRBJ2-7; D gene: TRBD1; V gene: TRBV7-2; clone size: .; CDR3 protein: CASSLPGQTSCEQYF; CDR3 DNA: TGTGCCAGCAGCTTACCGGGACAGACGAGCTGCGAGCAGTACTTC
J gene: TRBJ1-3; D gene: TRBD1; V gene: TRBV15; clone size: .; CDR3 protein: CATSRQGGHSGNTIYF; CDR3 DNA: TGTGCCACCAGCAGACAGGGGGGCCACTCTGGAAACACCATATATTTT
J gene: TRBJ2-3; D gene: .; V gene: TRBV12-3/TRBV12-4; clone size: large; CDR3 protein: CASGPTGYGTDTQYF; CDR3 DNA: TGTGCCAGCGGGCCGACTGGGTATGGAACAGATACGCAGTATTTT
J gene: TRBJ2-4; D gene: .; V gene: TRBV6-2/TRBV6-3; clone size: medium-sized; CDR3 protein: CASSYGGALAKNIQYF; CDR3 DNA: TGTGCCAGCAGTTACGGAGGAGCACTAGCCAAAAACATTCAGTACTTC
J gene: TRBJ2-3; D gene: .; V gene: TRBV11-3; clone size: few; CDR3 protein: CASSLGGTDTQYF; CDR3 DNA: TGTGCCAGCAGCCTCGGGGGCACAGATACGCAGTATTTT
J gene: TRBJ2-5; D gene: .; V gene: TRBV29-1; clone size: medium-sized; CDR3 protein: CSVDGGLQETQYF; CDR3 DNA: TGCAGCGTTGATGGGGGGTTGCAAGAGACCCAGTACTTC
J gene: TRBJ2-2; D gene: .; V gene: TRBV29-1; clone size: large; CDR3 protein: CSVGEAYGELFF; CDR3 DNA: TGCAGCGTTGGCGAGGCCTACGGGGAGCTGTTTTTT
J gene: TRBJ2-4; D gene: .; V gene: TRBV10-3; clone size: .; CDR3 protein: CAISDLAGEGIQYF; CDR3 DNA: TGTGCCATCAGTGACTTGGCAGGCGAGGGCATTCAGTACTTC
J gene: TRBJ1-2; D gene: .; V gene: TRBV7-2; clone size: medium-sized; CDR3 protein: CASSLGTESYTF; CDR3 DNA: TGTGCCAGCAGCTTAGGGACAGAGAGCTACACCTTC
J gene: TRBJ2-7; D gene: TRBD1; V gene: TRBV29-1; clone size: medium-sized; CDR3 protein: CSVVGQGAREQYF; CDR3 DNA: TGCAGCGTTGTGGGACAGGGGGCCCGCGAGCAGTACTTC
J gene: TRBJ2-2; D gene: TRBD1; V gene: TRBV5-5; clone size: .; CDR3 protein: CASSWAPGQGAGELFF; CDR3 DNA: TGTGCCAGCAGCTGGGCCCCGGGACAGGGGGCCGGGGAGCTGTTTTTT
J gene: TRBJ2-1; D gene: .; V gene: TRBV24-1; clone size: medium-sized; CDR3 protein: CATSDPKINEQFF; CDR3 DNA: TGTGCCACCAGTGACCCGAAGATCAATGAGCAGTTCTTC
J gene: TRBJ2-1; D gene: TRBD1; V gene: TRBV15; clone size: .; CDR3 protein: CAASPPGGTGYNEQFF; CDR3 DNA: TGTGCCGCCAGTCCCCCTGGGGGGACAGGGTACAATGAGCAGTTCTTC
J gene: TRBJ1-1; D gene: TRBD1; V gene: TRBV5-1; clone size: medium-sized; CDR3 protein: CASSKRQGSGTEAFF; CDR3 DNA: TGCGCCAGCAGCAAGCGACAGGGAAGCGGCACTGAAGCTTTCTTT
J gene: TRBJ2-7; D gene: TRBD2; V gene: TRBV29-1; clone size: medium-sized; CDR3 protein: CSAGGRAAYEQYF; CDR3 DNA: TGCAGCGCGGGGGGGCGAGCGGCCTACGAGCAGTACTTC
J gene: TRBJ2-2; D gene: .; V gene: TRBV2; clone size: .; CDR3 protein: CASRGAGTRELFF; CDR3 DNA: TGTGCCAGCCGAGGTGCAGGGACCAGGGAGCTGTTTTTT
J gene: TRBJ2-7; D gene: TRBD2; V gene: TRBV28; clone size: few; CDR3 protein: CASSFGGTASYEQYF; CDR3 DNA: TGTGCCAGCAGTTTCGGGGGGACCGCGTCCTACGAGCAGTACTTC
J gene: TRBJ2-7; D gene: .; V gene: TRBV7-8; clone size: medium-sized; CDR3 protein: CASSSPSQVYYEQYF; CDR3 DNA: TGTGCCAGCAGCTCGCCTAGCCAGGTCTACTACGAGCAGTACTTC
J gene: TRBJ1-2; D gene: .; V gene: TRBV6-5; clone size: few; CDR3 protein: CASSYSYGYTF; CDR3 DNA: TGTGCCAGCAGTTACTCCTATGGCTACACCTTC
J gene: TRBJ2-2; D gene: .; V gene: TRBV29-1; clone size: medium-sized; CDR3 protein: CSVVLDRTGELFF; CDR3 DNA: TGCAGCGTTGTGCTAGATCGTACCGGGGAGCTGTTTTTT
J gene: TRBJ1-5; D gene: .; V gene: TRBV20-1; clone size: medium-sized; CDR3 protein: CSARDLQHSNQPQHF; CDR3 DNA: TGCAGTGCTAGAGATCTCCAGCATAGCAATCAGCCCCAGCATTTT
J gene: TRBJ1-5; D gene: .; V gene: TRBV28; clone size: medium-sized; CDR3 protein: CASSSRGQQPFNQPQHF; CDR3 DNA: TGTGCCAGCAGTTCCCGAGGACAGCAACCATTCAATCAGCCCCAGCATTTT
J gene: TRBJ2-4; D gene: .; V gene: TRBV5-1; clone size: few; CDR3 protein: CASSLATSGVSIQYF; CDR3 DNA: TGCGCCAGCAGCTTGGCTACGTCAGGGGTGAGCATTCAGTACTTC
J gene: TRBJ1-4; D gene: .; V gene: TRBV27; clone size: medium-sized; CDR3 protein: CASSRVGRKNEKLFF; CDR3 DNA: TGTGCCAGCAGCCGTGTGGGACGGAAGAATGAAAAACTGTTTTTT
J gene: TRBJ2-7; D gene: .; V gene: TRBV27; clone size: .; CDR3 protein: CASSSVQGRSYEQYF; CDR3 DNA: TGTGCCAGCAGTTCTGTGCAGGGGCGATCCTACGAGCAGTACTTC